Listed below are T cell receptor beta chains from one sample, sequenced in a study of radiation and T cells in renal cell carcinoma. TCRdb's table, derived via immunoSEQ multiplex PCR, lists solely in-frame clones and lacks some. This sample carries roughly 130,000 clones, around nine tenths of them seen once, and the ten largest clones take 12%. The sequencing here drew on blood, taken from a patient whose treatment included radiotherapy and nephrectomy. These receptors were collected from a woman aged 50 to 65 with renal cell carcinoma. Both conserved end residues are part of each CDR3. The D gene is left open where the match is weak. A row's size may be missing; if present it is once, few, many or a size class.

clone size | J gene | D gene | V gene | CDR3 DNA | CDR3 protein
once | TRBJ2-2 | NA | TRBV6-1 | TGTGCCAGCAGTGGACAGGCGAACACCGGGGAGCTGTTTTTT | CASSGQANTGELFF
NA | TRBJ2-3 | TRBD2 | TRBV7-3 | TGTGCCAGCAGCTCAAAGGCTAGCGGGGGTAATACGCAGTATTTT | CASSSKASGGNTQYF
NA | TRBJ1-3 | NA | TRBV7-2 | TGTGCCAGCAGCTTAGAGGTAAACGCTGGAAACACCATATATTTT | CASSLEVNAGNTIYF
once | TRBJ2-3 | NA | TRBV5-1 | TGCGCCAGCAGCTTGGCTTGGGGGCCCACAGATACGCAGTATTTT | CASSLAWGPTDTQYF
NA | TRBJ1-6 | NA | TRBV21-1 | TGTGCCAGCAGCCCCCGGACAGGGCGGGAGTCCTATAATTCACCCCTCCACTTT | CASSPRTGRESYNSPLHF
NA | TRBJ2-7 | TRBD1 | TRBV5-1 | TGCGCCAGCAGCTTGGGCGGGACAGGGGTCCACGAGCAGTACTTC | CASSLGGTGVHEQYF
NA | TRBJ1-4 | NA | TRBV18 | TGTGCCAGCTCACCAGGCACTAATGAAAAACTGTTTTTT | CASSPGTNEKLFF
NA | TRBJ2-3 | TRBD2 | TRBV7-8 | TGTGCCAGCAGCTTAGGGGATAGCGGGGGATTTCGAAATACGCAGTATTTT | CASSLGDSGGFRNTQYF
NA | TRBJ2-7 | NA | TRBV6-5 | TGTGCCAGCAGTTACTCTTCCAGGCGGAGCTCCTACGAGCAGTACTTC | CASSYSSRRSSYEQYF
NA | TRBJ1-3 | NA | TRBV5-4 | TGTGCCAGCAGCTTGGCTTCAGGGGCTGGAAACACCATATATTTT | CASSLASGAGNTIYF
NA | TRBJ2-7 | NA | TRBV11-2 | TGTGCCAGCAGCTTAGACCCCCTTTCTATGTACGAGCAGTACTTC | CASSLDPLSMYEQYF
NA | TRBJ1-2 | NA | TRBV14 | TGTGCCAGCAGCCACGAGACAGGAATTAACTATGGCTACACCTTC | CASSHETGINYGYTF
NA | TRBJ2-7 | TRBD2 | TRBV30 | TGTGCCTGTCTTCCTCGGACTAGGAGTTCCGAGCAGTACTTC | CACLPRTRSSEQYF
few | TRBJ2-7 | NA | TRBV19 | TGTGCCAGTAGTATAGTCGCGGGGACGGGCTACGAGCAGTACTTC | CASSIVAGTGYEQYF
NA | TRBJ2-5 | TRBD1 | TRBV10-1 | TGCGCCAGCAGTGAGAACCAGGGGGCCCAAGAGACCCAGTACTTC | CASSENQGAQETQYF
NA | TRBJ1-2 | NA | TRBV5-5 | TGTGCCAGCAGCCGGGACGGCCACTATGGCTACACCTTC | CASSRDGHYGYTF